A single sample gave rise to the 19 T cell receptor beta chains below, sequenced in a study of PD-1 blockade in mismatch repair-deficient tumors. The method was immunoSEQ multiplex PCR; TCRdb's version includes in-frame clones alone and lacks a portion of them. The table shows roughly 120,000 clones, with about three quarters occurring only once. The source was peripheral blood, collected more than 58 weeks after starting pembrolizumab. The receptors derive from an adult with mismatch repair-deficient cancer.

CDR3 in amino acids: CASSEVSGDEQYF. The CDR3, as DNA: TGCGCCAGCAGTGAGGTGTCCGGGGACGAGCAGTACTTC. The genes are TRBV10-2 and TRBJ2-7; possibly TRBD2 for D (5 bases). V lost 2 bases to trimming and J lost 5 bases, with 10 bases between them. CDR1 is WSHSY and CDR2 is SAAADI in the germline V gene. The CDR3 sequence is 13 residues long.

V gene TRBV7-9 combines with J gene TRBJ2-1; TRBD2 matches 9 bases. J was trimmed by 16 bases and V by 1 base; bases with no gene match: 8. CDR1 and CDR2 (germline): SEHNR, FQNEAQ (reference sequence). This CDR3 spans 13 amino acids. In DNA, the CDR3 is TGTGCCAGCAGCTTAGACGGCGGGAGGGAAAATTTCTTC. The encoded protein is CASSLDGGRENFF. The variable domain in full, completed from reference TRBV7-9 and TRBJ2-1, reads DTGVSQNPRHKITKRGQNVTFRCDPISEHNRLYWYRQTLGQGPEFLTYFQNEAQLEKSRLLSDRFSAERPKGSFSTLEIQRTEQGDSAMYLCASSLDGGRENFFGPGTRLTVL.

The CDR3 is CAWTGTSSTGELFF. CDR3 DNA sequence: TGTGCCTGGACTGGGACTAGCTCCACCGGGGAGCTGTTTTTT. This rearrangement joins TRBV30 to TRBJ2-2; TRBD2 agrees at 9 bases. The V and J ends lost 4 bases and 4 bases, in that order; junction bases with no gene match: 4. Germline V gene sequence: CDR1 GTSNPN, CDR2 SVGIG (reference sequence). The CDR3 runs 14 residues.

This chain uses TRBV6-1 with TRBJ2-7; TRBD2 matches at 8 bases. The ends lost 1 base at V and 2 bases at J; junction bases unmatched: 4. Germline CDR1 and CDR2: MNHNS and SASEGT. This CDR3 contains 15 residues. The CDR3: CASSEGAGGTYEQYF. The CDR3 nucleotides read TGTGCCAGCAGTGAAGGGGCGGGAGGCACCTACGAGCAGTACTTC.

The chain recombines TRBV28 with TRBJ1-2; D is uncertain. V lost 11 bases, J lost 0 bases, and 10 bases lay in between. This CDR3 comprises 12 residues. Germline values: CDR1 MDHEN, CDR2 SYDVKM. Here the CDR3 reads CAGGNTNYGYTF. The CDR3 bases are TGTGCCGGAGGCAACACTAACTATGGCTACACCTTC.

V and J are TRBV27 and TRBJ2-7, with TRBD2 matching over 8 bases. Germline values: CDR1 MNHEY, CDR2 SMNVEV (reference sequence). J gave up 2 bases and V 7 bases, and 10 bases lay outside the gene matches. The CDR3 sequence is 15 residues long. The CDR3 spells CASTMSGRVPYEQYF. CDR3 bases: TGTGCCAGCACCATGAGCGGGAGAGTTCCCTACGAGCAGTACTTC.

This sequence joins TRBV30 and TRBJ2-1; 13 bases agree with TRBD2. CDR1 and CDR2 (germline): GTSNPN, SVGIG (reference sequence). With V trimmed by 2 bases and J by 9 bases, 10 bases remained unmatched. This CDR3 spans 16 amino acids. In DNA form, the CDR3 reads TGTGCCTGGAGTTCACTAGCGGGAGGGCCGGGCTCTGAGCAGTTCTTC. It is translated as CAWSSLAGGPGSEQFF.

Here the CDR3 reads CASSYRGQPQHF. CDR3 DNA: TGTGCCAGCAGCTACAGGGGTCAGCCCCAGCATTTT. The chain employs TRBV13 and TRBJ1-5, with TRBD1 matching 7 bases. The J segment lost 6 bases and the V segment lost 4 bases, leaving 0 bases of the junction unmatched. The CDR3 sequence is 12 residues long. CDR1 is PRHDT and CDR2 is FYEKMQ in the germline V gene (reference sequence).

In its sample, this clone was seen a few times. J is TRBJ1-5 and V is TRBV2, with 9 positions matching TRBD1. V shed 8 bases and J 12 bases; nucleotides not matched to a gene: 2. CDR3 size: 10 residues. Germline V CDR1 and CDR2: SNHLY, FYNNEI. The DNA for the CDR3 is TGTGCCAGCGGGACAGGGCTCCAGCATTTT. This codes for CASGTGLQHF.

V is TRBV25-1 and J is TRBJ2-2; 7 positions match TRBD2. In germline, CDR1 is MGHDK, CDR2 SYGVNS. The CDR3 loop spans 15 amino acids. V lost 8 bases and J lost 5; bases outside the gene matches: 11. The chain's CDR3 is CASGREGSRTGELFF. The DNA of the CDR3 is TGTGCCAGCGGGAGGGAGGGTAGCAGAACCGGGGAGCTGTTTTTT.

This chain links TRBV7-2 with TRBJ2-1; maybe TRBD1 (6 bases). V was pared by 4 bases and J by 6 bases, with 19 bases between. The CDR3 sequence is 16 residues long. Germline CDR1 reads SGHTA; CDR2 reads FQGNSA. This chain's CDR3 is CASSSSGTSWTNEQFF. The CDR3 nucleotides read TGTGCCAGCAGCTCGTCCGGGACATCCTGGACCAATGAGCAGTTCTTC. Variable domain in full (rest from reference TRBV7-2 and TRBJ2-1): GAGVSQSPSNKVTEKGKDVELRCDPISGHTALYWYRQSLGQGLEFLIYFQGNSAPDKSGLPSDRFSAERTGGSVSTLTIQRTQQEDSAVYLCASSSSGTSWTNEQFFGPGTRLTVL.

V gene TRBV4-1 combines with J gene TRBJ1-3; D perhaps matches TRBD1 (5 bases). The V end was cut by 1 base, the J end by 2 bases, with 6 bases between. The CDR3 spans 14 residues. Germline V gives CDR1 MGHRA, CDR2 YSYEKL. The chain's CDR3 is CASSQVGPGNTIYF. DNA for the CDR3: TGCGCCAGCAGCCAAGTGGGGCCTGGAAACACCATATATTTT.

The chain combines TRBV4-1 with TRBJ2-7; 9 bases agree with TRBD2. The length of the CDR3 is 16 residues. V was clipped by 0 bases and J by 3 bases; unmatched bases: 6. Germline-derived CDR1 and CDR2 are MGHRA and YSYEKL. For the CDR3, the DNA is TGCGCCAGCAGCCAAGATGGGCGGGAGGGACACTACGAGCAGTACTTC. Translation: CASSQDGREGHYEQYF.

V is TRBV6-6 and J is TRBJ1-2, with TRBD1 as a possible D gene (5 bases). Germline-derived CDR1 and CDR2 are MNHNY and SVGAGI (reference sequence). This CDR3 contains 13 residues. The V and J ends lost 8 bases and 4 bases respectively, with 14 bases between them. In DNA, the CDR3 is TGTGCCAGCTTCGGGGGATATACCTATGGCTACACCTTC. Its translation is CASFGGYTYGYTF.

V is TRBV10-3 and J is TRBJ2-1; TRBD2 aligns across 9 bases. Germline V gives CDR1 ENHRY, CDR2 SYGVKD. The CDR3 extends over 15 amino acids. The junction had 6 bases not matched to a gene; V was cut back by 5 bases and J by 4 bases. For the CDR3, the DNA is TGTGCCATCAGTCCGTCGACTAGCGGTTACAATGAGCAGTTCTTC. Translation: CAISPSTSGYNEQFF.

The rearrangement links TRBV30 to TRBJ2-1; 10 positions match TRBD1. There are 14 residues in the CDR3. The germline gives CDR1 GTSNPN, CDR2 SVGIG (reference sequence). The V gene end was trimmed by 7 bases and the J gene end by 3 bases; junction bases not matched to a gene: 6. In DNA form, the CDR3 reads TGTGCCTTCGACCGGGACAGGGGCTACAATGAGCAGTTCTTC. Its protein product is CAFDRDRGYNEQFF.

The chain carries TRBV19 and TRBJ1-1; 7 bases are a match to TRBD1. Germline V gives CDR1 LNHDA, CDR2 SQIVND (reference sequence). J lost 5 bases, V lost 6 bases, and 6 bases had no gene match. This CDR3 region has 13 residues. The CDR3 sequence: CASRGQLITEAFF. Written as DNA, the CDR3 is TGTGCCAGTAGGGGACAGTTGATTACTGAAGCTTTCTTT.

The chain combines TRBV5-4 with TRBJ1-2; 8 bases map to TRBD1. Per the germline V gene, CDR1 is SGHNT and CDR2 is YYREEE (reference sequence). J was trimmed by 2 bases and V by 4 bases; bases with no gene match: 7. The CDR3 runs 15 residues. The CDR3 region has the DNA TGTGCCAGCAGCCCCGGGACAGGAGTCAACTATGGCTACACCTTC. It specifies CASSPGTGVNYGYTF.

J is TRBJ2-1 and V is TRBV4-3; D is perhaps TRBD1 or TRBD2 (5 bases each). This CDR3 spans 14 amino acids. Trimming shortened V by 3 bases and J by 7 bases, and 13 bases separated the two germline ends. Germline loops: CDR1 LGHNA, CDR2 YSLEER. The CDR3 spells CASSQTIGGNEQFF. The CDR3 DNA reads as TGCGCCAGCAGCCAGACTATTGGGGGAAATGAGCAGTTCTTC.